This passage covers 22 T cell receptor beta chains from one sample sequenced in a study of T cell responses to AZD1222 COVID-19 vaccine (dated by TCRdb to the early 2020s). Library preparation was by the immunoSEQ multiplex PCR assay. TCRdb took over this immuneACCESS table, retaining in-frame rearrangements with V and J assigned. Such tables are incomplete; in checked studies, under half of the missing clones stem from an unresolved V gene, and the remainder is unexplained. Here the sample has around 120,000 clones; 75% to 95% occur a single time. Of the sample, approximately 7.9% is held by the ten largest clones. In light of the paper, this sample's time point label describes: baseline before first vaccination. Specimen: peripheral blood, collected on day 0 of AZD1222 vaccination. These receptors originate from an adult in good health.

This clone was counted between two and nine times. V is TRBV27 and J is TRBJ2-7; D call uncertain. Trimming cost V 2 bases and J 0 bases, with 11 bases left between them. Germline CDR1 is MNHEY and CDR2 is SMNVEV (reference sequence). The CDR3 covers 15 residues. DNA of the CDR3: TGTGCCAGCAGTTTAGATTGGCGGAGCTCCTACGAGCAGTACTTC. This sequence encodes CASSLDWRSSYEQYF.

The rearrangement uses TRBV4-1 and TRBJ2-7; 10 bases fit TRBD1. Germline CDR1 is MGHRA and CDR2 is YSYEKL. Trimming cost V 4 bases and J 7 bases; bases outside gene matches: 13. The CDR3 length is 16 residues. DNA of the CDR3: TGCGCCAGCAGCCCCCCGGGACAGGGGAGTGGAGGGGAGCAGTACTTC. Translating gives CASSPPGQGSGGEQYF.

The J gene is TRBJ2-5, the V gene TRBV7-6, with D perhaps matching TRBD2 (6 bases). From germline, CDR1 is SGHVS and CDR2 FNYEAQ. The CDR3 loop spans 13 amino acids. V was trimmed by 4 bases and J by 2 bases, leaving 8 bases between them. The CDR3 DNA reads as TGTGCCAGCAGCTCTGGGAGGCAAGAGACCCAGTACTTC. Protein: CASSSGRQETQYF.

The chain has TRBV7-2 and TRBJ2-7; 8 bases are shared with TRBD2. V dropped 3 bases and J dropped 3; count of bases not matched to a gene: 7. Germline V lookup: CDR1 SGHTA, CDR2 FQGNSA. The CDR3 is 15 amino acids. In DNA, the CDR3 is TGTGCCAGCAGCTTCGGGAGGGCGGGAAACTACGAGCAGTACTTC. This encodes CASSFGRAGNYEQYF. The variable domain in full, with the rest retrieved from reference TRBV7-2 and TRBJ2-7, is GAGVSQSPSNKVTEKGKDVELRCDPISGHTALYWYRQSLGQGLEFLIYFQGNSAPDKSGLPSDRFSAERTGGSVSTLTIQRTQQEDSAVYLCASSFGRAGNYEQYFGPGTRLTVT.

This clone was picked up one time. This chain joins TRBV28 and TRBJ2-3, with D hard to call. The V end lost 5 bases, the J end lost 3 bases, and 9 bases lay between the germline ends. Germline V lookup: CDR1 MDHEN, CDR2 SYDVKM. The CDR3 has 13 residues. The CDR3 here is CASSQIRTDTQYF. For the CDR3, the DNA is TGTGCCAGCAGTCAGATACGTACAGATACGCAGTATTTT.

Only a few counts were recorded for this clone. The chain recombines TRBV19 with TRBJ1-5; D not certain. Germline V gene data show CDR1 as LNHDA and CDR2 as SQIVND (reference sequence). The CDR3 loop spans 15 amino acids. V was trimmed by 6 bases and J by 0 bases, leaving 12 bases between them. The CDR3 sequence is CASSRSRDSNQPQHF. In DNA, the CDR3 is TGTGCCAGTAGCCGCTCGCGGGATAGCAATCAGCCCCAGCATTTT.

The chain recombines TRBV15 with TRBJ2-7; the match to TRBD1 covers 7 bases. CDR1 and CDR2 (germline): LNHNV, YYDKDF (reference sequence). Trimming took 0 bases from V and 3 from J; bases not matched to a gene: 2. The CDR3 is 14 amino acids. As DNA, the CDR3 is TGTGCCACCAGCAGAGAGAGGGGGCACTACGAGCAGTACTTC. Its protein is CATSRERGHYEQYF.

The chain uses TRBV5-1 and TRBJ1-4; D gene unclear. CDR1 SGHRS and CDR2 YFSETQ come from the germline V gene. This CDR3 is 13 amino acids long. The V end lost 2 bases, the J end lost 8 bases, and 10 bases lay between the germline ends. CDR3 loop: CASSFSGGEKLFF. Written as DNA, the CDR3 is TGCGCCAGCAGCTTTAGCGGAGGCGAAAAACTGTTTTTT.

The chain uses TRBV9 and TRBJ1-2; D gene unclear. Deletions cut 3 bases from V and 5 bases from J, with 2 bases between. The CDR3 is 10 amino acids. Germline V gene data show CDR1 as SGDLS and CDR2 as YYNGEE. The CDR3 nucleotides are TGTGCCAGCAGCGGATATGGCTACACCTTC. This sequence encodes CASSGYGYTF.

CDR3 in amino acids: CASAGTSGRFETQYF. CDR3 nucleotides: TGTGCCAGCGCGGGGACTAGCGGGAGGTTTGAGACCCAGTACTTC. The rearrangement uses TRBV3-1 (or the pseudogene TRBV3-2) and TRBJ2-5; TRBD2 aligns across 15 bases. This CDR3 has 15 amino acids. CDR1 and CDR2 from the germline V gene are LGHDT and YNNKEL (reference sequence). V was clipped by 8 bases and J by 5 bases; unmatched bases: 6.

The rearrangement links TRBV20-1 to TRBJ1-4, with D perhaps TRBD1 (5 bases). V lost 3 bases to trimming and J lost 8 bases, with 16 bases between them. Germline CDR1 is DFQATT and CDR2 is SNEGSKA (reference sequence). CDR3 length: 14 amino acids. CDR3 in DNA: TGCAGTGCTAGTAGGGTCCAGGGAGGGGAAAAACTGTTTTTT. This codes for CSASRVQGGEKLFF.

This clone was counted once. An end of the junction differs from the germline gene, which may be a read error. The rearrangement uses TRBV2 and TRBJ1-2, with 7 bases lining up with TRBD1. Germline V lookup: CDR1 SNHLY, CDR2 FYNNEI. This CDR3 region has 15 residues. In DNA form, the CDR3 reads TGTGCCAGCAATGAACAGGGGTGGGATAACTATGGCTACACCTTC. This translates into CASNEQGWDNYGYTF.

This chain joins TRBV6-5 and TRBJ1-2; TRBD1 matches 9 bases. In germline, CDR1 is MNHEY, CDR2 SVGAGI. The CDR3 runs 15 residues. Trimming removed 8 bases from V and 4 bases from J; junction bases left unmatched: 11. CDR3 loop: CASGLTLTGGYGYTF. DNA for the CDR3: TGTGCCAGCGGTCTCACTCTGACAGGGGGCTATGGCTACACCTTC.

CDR3 residues: CASKAGYGYTF. CDR3 DNA sequence: TGTGCCAGCAAGGCAGGCTATGGCTACACCTTC. The chain uses TRBV28 and TRBJ1-2; D gene ambiguous. Looked up from germline, CDR1 is MDHEN and CDR2 is SYDVKM. This CDR3 region has 11 residues. V was shortened by 7 bases and J by 4 bases, with 7 bases between the two germline ends.

This clone was detected once. This chain joins TRBV7-9 and TRBJ2-4; 8 nucleotides line up with TRBD1. The V gene's germline CDR1 is SEHNR and CDR2 FQNEAQ (reference sequence). This CDR3 comprises 14 residues. J gave up 3 bases and V 4 bases, and 2 bases lay outside the gene matches. The chain's CDR3 is CASSSGTGKNIQYF. CDR3 nucleotides: TGTGCCAGCAGCTCCGGGACAGGCAAAAACATTCAGTACTTC.

This chain links TRBV5-1 with TRBJ2-7; no reliable D call. Germline CDR1 and CDR2: SGHRS and YFSETQ. Trimming stripped 5 bases from V and 2 bases from J, with 8 bases between. This CDR3 has 12 residues. In nucleotides, the CDR3 is TGCGCCAGCAGGGCCGGAACCTACGAGCAGTACTTC. This codes for CASRAGTYEQYF.

This sequence joins TRBV7-9 and TRBJ2-5, with unresolved D. The CDR3 covers 14 residues. V was clipped by 4 bases and J by 7 bases, with 16 bases between them. Germline V gene lookup returns CDR1 SEHNR and CDR2 FQNEAQ (reference sequence). The CDR3 region has the DNA TGTGCCAGCAGCTCGGGCCTCAGCCGACGGACCCAGTACTTC. Translating it yields CASSSGLSRRTQYF.

This rearrangement joins TRBV10-3 to TRBJ1-6; D unclear. This CDR3 spans 14 amino acids. The V end was cut by 0 bases, the J end by 7 bases, with 7 bases between. CDR1 ENHRY and CDR2 SYGVKD come from the germline V gene. The CDR3 bases are TGTGCCATCAGTGAGTCTCAAGGGAATTCACCCCTCCACTTT. Encoded protein: CAISESQGNSPLHF.

This rearrangement joins TRBV18 to TRBJ1-1; 7 nucleotides line up with TRBD1. The CDR3 is 14 residues long. J lost 5 bases, V lost 1 base, and 4 bases had no gene match. Per germline, CDR1 KGHSH and CDR2 LQKENI. CDR3 nucleotide sequence: TGTGCCAGCTCACCACGACAGGGAAGTACTGAAGCTTTCTTT. Protein product: CASSPRQGSTEAFF.

This sequence joins TRBV7-9 and TRBJ2-7; 9 bases are a match to TRBD1. Unmatched junction bases numbered 11, after V lost 2 bases and J lost 3 bases. Germline V gene sequence: CDR1 SEHNR, CDR2 FQNEAQ (reference sequence). The CDR3 is 17 amino acids. The CDR3 protein is CASSLSSTGGVYYEQYF. DNA for the CDR3: TGTGCCAGCAGCTTATCCTCCACAGGGGGCGTATACTACGAGCAGTACTTC.

This clone appeared a single time. The CDR3 loop reads CASSLSQREPQQYF. Here the CDR3 DNA reads TGCGCCAGCAGCCTAAGCCAGCGGGAGCCCCAGCAGTACTTC. This chain joins TRBV4-1 and TRBJ2-7, with 8 bases fitting TRBD2. CDR1 is MGHRA and CDR2 is YSYEKL in the germline V gene. J was trimmed by 8 bases and V by 4 bases; bases with no gene match: 10. This CDR3 has 14 residues.

This chain joins TRBV30 and TRBJ1-1; D might be TRBD1 (5 bases). Germline V lookup: CDR1 GTSNPN, CDR2 SVGIG (reference sequence). V was cut by 3 bases and J by 1 base, with 9 bases left in between. The CDR3 is 13 residues long. CDR3 amino acids: CAWSRAWNTEAFF. The CDR3 region has the DNA TGTGCCTGGAGCAGGGCCTGGAACACTGAAGCTTTCTTT.